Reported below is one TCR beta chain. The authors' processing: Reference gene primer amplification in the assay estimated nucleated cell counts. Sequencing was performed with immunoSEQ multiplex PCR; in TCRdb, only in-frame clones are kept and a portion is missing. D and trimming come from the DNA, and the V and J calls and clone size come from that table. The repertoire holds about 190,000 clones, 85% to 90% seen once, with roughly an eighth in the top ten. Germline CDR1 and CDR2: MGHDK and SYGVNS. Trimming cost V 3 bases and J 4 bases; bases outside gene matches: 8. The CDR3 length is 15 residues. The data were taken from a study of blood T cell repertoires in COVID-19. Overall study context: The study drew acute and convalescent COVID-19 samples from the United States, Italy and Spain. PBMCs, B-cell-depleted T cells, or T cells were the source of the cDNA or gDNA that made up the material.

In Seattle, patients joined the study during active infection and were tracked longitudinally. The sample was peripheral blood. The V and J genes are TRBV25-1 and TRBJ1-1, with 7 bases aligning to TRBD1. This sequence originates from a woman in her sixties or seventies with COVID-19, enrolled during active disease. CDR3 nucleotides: TGTGCCAGCAGTGATACAGGGGTAGTAAGCACTGAAGCTTTCTTT. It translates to CASSDTGVVSTEAFF.